The rows below give T cell receptor beta chains drawn from one sample of a study of blood T cell repertoires in COVID-19. The method was immunoSEQ multiplex PCR; TCRdb's version includes in-frame clones alone and lacks a portion of them. This table holds about 270,000 clones, roughly 86% found once. Sample: peripheral blood. The receptors were gathered from a middle-aged man with active or convalescent COVID-19. Both conserved end residues are part of each CDR3. D genes are given only for firm matches. Expanded clones are given a class, and other clones once, few, many or no size at all.

>TRBV5-1|.|TRBJ2-1|TRBD2
TGCGCCAGCAGCTTCACACTAGCGGGGGAGAATGAGCAGTTCTTC
CASSFTLAGENEQFF
>TRBV5-1|.|TRBJ2-3|.
TGCGCCAGCTCGAAACAGGGTGGGTTCGGGACAGATACGCAGTATTTT
CASSKQGGFGTDTQYF
>TRBV3-1/TRBV3-2|.|TRBJ1-1|TRBD1
TGTGCCAGCAGCCAAGTGGTCTGGACAGGCGAAGCTTTCTTT
CASSQVVWTGEAFF
>TRBV4-1|few|TRBJ1-2|.
TGCGCCAGCAGCCAAGAAGAGACAGTCTCTTTACGCTATGGCTACACCTTC
CASSQEETVSLRYGYTF
>TRBV5-1|.|TRBJ2-2|.
TGCGCCAGCAACGTGGGTATACCAGGGAACACCGGGGAGCTGTTTTTT
CASNVGIPGNTGELFF
>TRBV7-2|.|TRBJ2-4|.
TGTGCCAGCAGCTTAGTCAGGGGGGTAGCCAAAAACATTCAGTACTTC
CASSLVRGVAKNIQYF
>TRBV18|.|TRBJ2-7|.
TGTGCCAGCTCACCAGGACTCTCCTACGAGCAGTACTTC
CASSPGLSYEQYF
>TRBV19|.|TRBJ1-5|TRBD1
TGTGCCAGTAGTATTGGGGGTCACAGGGGAAGCAATCAGCCCCAGCATTTT
CASSIGGHRGSNQPQHF
>TRBV30|.|TRBJ1-5|.
TGTGCCTGGAGTTTCAGGGGAAACAATCAGCCCCAGCATTTT
CAWSFRGNNQPQHF
>TRBV3-1/TRBV3-2|few|TRBJ1-6|TRBD1
TGTGCCAGCAGCCACCGACAGGGTCATGGGTCACCCCTCCACTTT
CASSHRQGHGSPLHF
>TRBV24-1|.|TRBJ1-2|.
TGTGCCACCGGGGAATCAGGGTACTATGGCTACACCTTC
CATGESGYYGYTF
>TRBV24-1|.|TRBJ2-2|TRBD1
TGTGCCACCAGTGAGGACAGGGGCGGGAACACCGGGGAGCTGTTTTTT
CATSEDRGGNTGELFF
>TRBV5-1|few|TRBJ1-5|.
TGCGCCAGCAGCTTGGGATCAGGGGCTCAGCCCCAGCATTTT
CASSLGSGAQPQHF
>TRBV4-1|.|TRBJ2-1|TRBD2
TGCGCCAGCAGCCAAGGGCTCCTAGCGGTCGACAATGAGCAGTTCTTC
CASSQGLLAVDNEQFF